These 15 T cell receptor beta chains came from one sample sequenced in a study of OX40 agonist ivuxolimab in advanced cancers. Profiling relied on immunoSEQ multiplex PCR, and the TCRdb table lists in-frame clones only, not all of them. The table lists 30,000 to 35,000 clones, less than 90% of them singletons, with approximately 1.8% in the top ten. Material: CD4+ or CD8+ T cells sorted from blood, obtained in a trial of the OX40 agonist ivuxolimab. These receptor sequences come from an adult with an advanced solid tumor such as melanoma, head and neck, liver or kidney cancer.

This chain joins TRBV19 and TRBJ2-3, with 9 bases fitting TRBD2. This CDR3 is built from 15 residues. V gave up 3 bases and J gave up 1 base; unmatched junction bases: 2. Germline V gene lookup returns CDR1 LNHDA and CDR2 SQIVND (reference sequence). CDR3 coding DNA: TGTGCCAGTAGTATTAAGCGGGGGGGCACAGATACGCAGTATTTT. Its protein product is CASSIKRGGTDTQYF. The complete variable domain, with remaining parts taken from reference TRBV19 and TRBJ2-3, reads DGGITQSPKYLFRKEGQNVTLSCEQNLNHDAMYWYRQDPGQGLRLIYYSQIVNDFQKGDIAEGYSVSREKKESFPLTVTSAQKNPTAFYLCASSIKRGGTDTQYFGPGTRLTVL.

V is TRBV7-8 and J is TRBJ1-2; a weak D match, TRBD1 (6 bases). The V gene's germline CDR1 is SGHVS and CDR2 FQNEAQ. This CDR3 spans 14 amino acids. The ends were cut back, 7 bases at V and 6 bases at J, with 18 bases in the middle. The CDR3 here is CASTSLGRGNGYTF. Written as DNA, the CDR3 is TGTGCCAGCACCTCCCTTGGCAGGGGTAATGGCTACACCTTC.

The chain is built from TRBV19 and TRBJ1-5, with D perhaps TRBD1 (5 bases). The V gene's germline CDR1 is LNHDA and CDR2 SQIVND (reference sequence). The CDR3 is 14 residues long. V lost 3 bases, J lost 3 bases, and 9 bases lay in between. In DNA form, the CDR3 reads TGTGCCAGTAGTATGGGGGGTTTCAATCAGCCCCAGCATTTT. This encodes CASSMGGFNQPQHF. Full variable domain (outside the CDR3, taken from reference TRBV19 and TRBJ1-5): DGGITQSPKYLFRKEGQNVTLSCEQNLNHDAMYWYRQDPGQGLRLIYYSQIVNDFQKGDIAEGYSVSREKKESFPLTVTSAQKNPTAFYLCASSMGGFNQPQHFGDGTRLSIL.

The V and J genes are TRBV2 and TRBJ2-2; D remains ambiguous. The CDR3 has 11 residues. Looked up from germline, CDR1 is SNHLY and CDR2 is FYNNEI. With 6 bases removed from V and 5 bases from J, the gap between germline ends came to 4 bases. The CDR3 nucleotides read TGTGCCAGCAGACGGACCGGGGAGCTGTTTTTT. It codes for CASRRTGELFF.

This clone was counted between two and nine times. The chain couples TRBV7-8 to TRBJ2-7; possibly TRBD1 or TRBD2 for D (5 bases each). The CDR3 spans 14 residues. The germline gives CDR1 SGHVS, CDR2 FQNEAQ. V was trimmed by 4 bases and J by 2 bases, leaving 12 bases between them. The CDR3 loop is CASSSSGSAYEQYF. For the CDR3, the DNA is TGTGCCAGCAGCTCATCAGGGAGCGCCTACGAGCAGTACTTC.

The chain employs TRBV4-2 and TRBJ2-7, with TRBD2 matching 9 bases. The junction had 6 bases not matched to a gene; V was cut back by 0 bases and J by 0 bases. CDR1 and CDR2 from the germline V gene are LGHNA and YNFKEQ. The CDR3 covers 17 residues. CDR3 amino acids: CASSQDQSGRTSYEQYF. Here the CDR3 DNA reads TGTGCCAGCAGCCAAGATCAAAGCGGGAGGACCTCCTACGAGCAGTACTTC.

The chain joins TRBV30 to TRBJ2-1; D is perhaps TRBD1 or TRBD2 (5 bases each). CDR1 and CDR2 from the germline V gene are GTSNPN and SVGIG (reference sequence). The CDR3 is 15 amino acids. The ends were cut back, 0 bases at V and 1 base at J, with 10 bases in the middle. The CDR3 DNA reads TGTGCCTGGAGTGTAAGAGGGGCGTCCTACAATGAGCAGTTCTTC. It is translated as CAWSVRGASYNEQFF.

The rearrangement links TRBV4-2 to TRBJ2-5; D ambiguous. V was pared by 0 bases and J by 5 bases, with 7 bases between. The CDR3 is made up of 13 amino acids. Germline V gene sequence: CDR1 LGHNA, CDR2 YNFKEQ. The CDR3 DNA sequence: TGTGCCAGCAGCCAAGATCCTGGGGAGACCCAGTACTTC. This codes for CASSQDPGETQYF.

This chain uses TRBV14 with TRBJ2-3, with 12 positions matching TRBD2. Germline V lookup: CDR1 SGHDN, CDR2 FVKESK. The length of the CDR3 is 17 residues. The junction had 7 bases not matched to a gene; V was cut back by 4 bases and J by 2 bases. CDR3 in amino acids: CASSPRGLAGLTDTQYF. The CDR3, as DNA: TGTGCCAGCAGCCCCCGGGGACTAGCGGGCCTCACAGATACGCAGTATTTT.

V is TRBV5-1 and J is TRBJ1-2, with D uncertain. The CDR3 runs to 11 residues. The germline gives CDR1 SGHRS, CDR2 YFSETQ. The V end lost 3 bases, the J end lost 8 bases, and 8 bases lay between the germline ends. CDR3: CASSSDWGYTF. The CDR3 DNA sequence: TGCGCCAGCAGCTCAGATTGGGGCTACACCTTC.

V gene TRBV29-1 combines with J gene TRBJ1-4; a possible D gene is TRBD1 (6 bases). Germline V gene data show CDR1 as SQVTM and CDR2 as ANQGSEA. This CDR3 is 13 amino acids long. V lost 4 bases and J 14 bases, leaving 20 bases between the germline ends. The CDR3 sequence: CSVGIVQGSGLFF. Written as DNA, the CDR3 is TGCAGCGTTGGAATAGTTCAGGGGTCGGGTCTGTTTTTT. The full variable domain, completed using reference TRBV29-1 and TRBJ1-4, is SAVISQKPSRDICQRGTSLTIQCQVDSQVTMMFWYRQQPGQSLTLIATANQGSEATYESGFVIDKFPISRPNLTFSTLTVSNMSPEDSSIYLCSVGIVQGSGLFFGSGTQLSVL.

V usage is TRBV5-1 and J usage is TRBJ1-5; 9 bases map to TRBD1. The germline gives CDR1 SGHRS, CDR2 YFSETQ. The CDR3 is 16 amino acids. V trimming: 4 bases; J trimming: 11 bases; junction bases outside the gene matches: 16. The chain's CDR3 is CASSQSPGQGNSAQHF. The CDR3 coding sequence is TGCGCCAGCAGCCAATCTCCGGGACAGGGCAATTCGGCCCAGCATTTT.

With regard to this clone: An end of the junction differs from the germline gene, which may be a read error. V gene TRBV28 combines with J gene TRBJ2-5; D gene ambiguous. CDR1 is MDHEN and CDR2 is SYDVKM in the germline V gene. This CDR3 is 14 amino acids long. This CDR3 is CASTLGYKQETQYF. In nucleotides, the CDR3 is TGTGCCAGCACTTTAGGGTACAAGCAAGAGACCCAGTACTTC.

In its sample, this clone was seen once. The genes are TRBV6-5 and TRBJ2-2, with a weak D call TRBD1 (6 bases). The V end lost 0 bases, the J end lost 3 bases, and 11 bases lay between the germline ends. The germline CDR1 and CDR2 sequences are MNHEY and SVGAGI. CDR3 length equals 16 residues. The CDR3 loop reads CASSYSVGGDTGELFF. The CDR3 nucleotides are TGTGCCAGCAGTTACTCAGTAGGGGGAGACACCGGGGAGCTGTTTTTT.

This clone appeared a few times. The CDR3 is CASNTPRETQYF. As DNA, the CDR3 is TGTGCCAGCAACACCCCTAGGGAGACCCAGTACTTC. The J gene is TRBJ2-5, the V gene TRBV6-5; D is unclear. The germline V gene encodes CDR1 MNHEY and CDR2 SVGAGI. V lost 7 bases and J lost 5, with 11 bases in between. The CDR3 has 12 residues.